Here is one TCR beta chain with its context. The sample is drawn from a study of blood T cell repertoires in COVID-19. Methods used by the authors: Amplified reference gene primers provided the basis for estimating nucleated cell counts. This table comes from immunoSEQ multiplex PCR, and its TCRdb copy is limited to in-frame clones, with some not included. The V and J calls and clone size are taken from that table; D and trimming were inferred from the DNA. The table lists about 69,000 clones, 90% of them singletons. Sequencing input: peripheral blood. The sequence came from a man aged 45-65 years with acute or convalescent COVID-19.

CDR3 sequence (DNA): TGCGCCAGCAGTGCTGAGAATGAGCAGTTCTTC. Residues: CASSAENEQFF. V usage is TRBV10-1 and J usage is TRBJ2-1; D gene uncertain. The V end was cut by 4 bases, the J end by 7 bases, with 5 bases between. This CDR3 is 11 amino acids long. Per germline, CDR1 WNHNN and CDR2 SYGVQD (reference sequence).